The TCR beta chain described here comes from a study of blood T cells in healthy people across ages. A J-beta primer mix and a sample-barcoded 5' primer were used in a second PCR of roughly 7 to 12 cycles. Every molecule of cDNA carried a tag from a template-switch adaptor with 12 random nucleotides. TCRdb re-called the 5' RACE reads with MiXCR, one entry per CDR3 protein. The sample consists of roughly 1.9 million distinct CDR3 sequences, roughly two fifths of them appearing once. The V end lost 6 bases, the J end lost 4 bases, and 12 bases lay between the germline ends. The CDR3 contains 13 residues. This clonotype was counted a few times.

The chain is built from TRBV12-3 or TRBV12-4 and TRBJ1-1, with unresolved D. The sample was blood. The clonotype originates from a human donor in good health. CDR3 DNA sequence: TGTGCCAGCAGCTTTAAGTTGAGCACTGAAGCTTTCTTT. Amino acid sequence: CASSFKLSTEAFF.